This T cell receptor (beta chain) was captured in a study of CD8 T cells in Susac syndrome. With random hexamers, 0.5 to 1 ug RNA was reverse transcribed. Coverage of TCR beta CDR3 amplification by immunoSEQ multiplex PCR extended to 54 Vbeta and 13 Jbeta. TCRdb re-analysed the immunoSEQ multiplex PCR reads in MiXCR, keeping a single row per CDR3 protein. The sample holds about 300,000 distinct CDR3 sequences, about 91% seen once. This CDR3 region has 15 residues. V was clipped by 5 bases and J by 3 bases; unmatched bases: 8. From germline, CDR1 is DFQATT and CDR2 SNEGSKA (reference sequence). The clonotype comes from a human donor with multiple sclerosis. Sequenced: CD4+ T cells from PBMCs. V and J are TRBV20-1 and TRBJ2-3; TRBD2 matches 10 bases. CDR3 in DNA: TGCAGTGCTCGCCCTCTAGCGGGAGTAACAGATACGCAGTATTTT. This gives the protein CSARPLAGVTDTQYF.